A single sample is the source of the 23 T cell receptor beta chains below, sequenced in a study of spatial heterogeneity in lung cancer. Study-wide results and caveats: The study found that expanded intratumoral alpha and beta TCR counts tracked tumor mutation counts.

A single record per CDR3 protein comes from TCRdb applying MiXCR to the 5' RACE reads. In the table there are 9,000 to 10,000 distinct CDR3 sequences, around 6% of which are singletons. Time point of the sample: sample taken at primary tumor resection. Their recognized antigens are unknown. The sequencing used lung tumor tissue, collected at surgery. Every receptor here comes from a female donor with early-stage non-small cell lung cancer.

This clonotype was detected only once. The chain couples TRBV18 to TRBJ2-5; tentative D call: TRBD1 (6 bases). The CDR3 spans 15 residues. With 3 bases removed from V and 3 bases from J, the gap between germline ends came to 14 bases. CDR1 is KGHSH, CDR2 LQKENI, per germline. CDR3 in DNA: TGTGCCAGCTCACCCCCCTGGGCAGGGGAAGAGACCCAGTACTTC. Amino acid sequence: CASSPPWAGEETQYF.

This clonotype appeared many times. The rearrangement joins TRBV20-1 to TRBJ1-5; maybe TRBD1 (6 bases). Trimming took 0 bases from V and 1 from J, leaving 10 bases between them. The CDR3 length is 15 residues. The germline V gene encodes CDR1 DFQATT and CDR2 SNEGSKA (reference sequence). This chain's CDR3 is CSARDFQGSNQPQHF. As DNA, the CDR3 is TGCAGTGCTAGAGACTTCCAGGGGAGCAATCAGCCCCAGCATTTT.

This clonotype has a handful of counts. The genes are TRBV12-3 or TRBV12-4 and TRBJ1-1, with TRBD1 identical over 7 bases. CDR3 length: 13 amino acids. With 6 bases clipped from V and 11 bases from J, the junction kept 12 bases outside the gene matches. Written as DNA, the CDR3 is TGTGCCAGCAGGGAGACAGGGAGAGATTGGGCTTTCTTT. Translating gives CASRETGRDWAFF.

This chain uses TRBV29-1 with TRBJ2-1; D not resolved. Between the trimmed V and J ends, which lost 7 bases and 3 bases, there was a span of 7 bases. The germline gives CDR1 SQVTM, CDR2 ANQGSEA. This CDR3 comprises 11 residues. The chain's CDR3 is CSGRLYNEQFF. The DNA of the CDR3 is TGCAGCGGCAGGCTCTACAATGAGCAGTTCTTC.

With regard to this clonotype: This clone may be a read error of a much larger clone one base away. The chain recombines TRBV24-1 with TRBJ2-1; no firm D call. Germline V lookup: CDR1 KGHDR, CDR2 SFDVKD. The CDR3 extends over 16 amino acids. For the CDR3, the DNA is TGTGCCACCAGTGTAACGGATGGACGGACGCTCAATGAGCAGCTCTTC. Its protein product is CATSVTDGRTLNEQLF.

CDR3 sequence (DNA): TGTGCCAGCAGTTACGGGGGGATCGCAGATACGCAGTATTTT. Its translation: CASSYGGIADTQYF. The J gene is TRBJ2-3, the V gene TRBV6-5; TRBD2 is a possible D gene (6 bases). V shed 2 bases and J shed 4 bases, with 10 bases lying between them. From germline, CDR1 is MNHEY and CDR2 SVGAGI. The CDR3 has 14 amino acids.

Ten or more counts support this clonotype. This chain links TRBV7-9 with TRBJ1-2; D remains unclear. The V end was cut by 5 bases, the J end by 3 bases, with 16 bases between. Germline values: CDR1 SEHNR, CDR2 FQNEAQ (reference sequence). The length of the CDR3 is 15 residues. The CDR3 is CASSKLSGFYYGYTF. The CDR3, as DNA: TGTGCCAGCAGCAAGTTGTCGGGGTTTTACTATGGCTACACCTTC.

This clonotype was seen repeatedly, ten times or more. The gene calls are TRBV9 and TRBJ2-2; tentatively, D is TRBD1 (5 bases). The V end lost 3 bases, the J end lost 0 bases, and 12 bases lay between the germline ends. Per germline, CDR1 SGDLS and CDR2 YYNGEE. This CDR3 is built from 16 residues. The CDR3 sequence: CASSAGVRANTGELFF. CDR3 in DNA: TGTGCCAGCAGCGCAGGAGTCAGGGCGAACACCGGGGAGCTGTTTTTT.

By its share, this clonotype is large (0.1 to 1%). V and J are TRBV20-1 and TRBJ1-6, with D possibly matching TRBD1 (5 bases). Germline V gene sequence: CDR1 DFQATT, CDR2 SNEGSKA (reference sequence). Trimming left V 0 bases short and J 9 bases short, with 12 bases between. This CDR3 has 14 residues. The CDR3 protein is CSARDGGQISPLHF. The CDR3 coding sequence is TGCAGTGCTAGAGACGGGGGTCAAATTTCACCCCTCCACTTT.

The chain is built from TRBV6-6 and TRBJ2-7; 10 bases line up with TRBD1. J was trimmed by 4 bases and V by 5 bases; bases with no gene match: 8. Germline V gene data show CDR1 as MNHNY and CDR2 as SVGAGI (reference sequence). This CDR3 spans 15 amino acids. The CDR3 coding sequence is TGTGCCAGCAGTCTACGGCCGGGACAGGGGTACGAGCAGTACTTC. Translating gives CASSLRPGQGYEQYF.

This clonotype was observed many times. The CDR3 sequence: CAISASIGNEKLFF. For the CDR3, the DNA is TGTGCCATCAGTGCCTCCATAGGGAATGAAAAACTGTTTTTT. J is TRBJ1-4 and V is TRBV10-3; D remains unclear. V lost 4 bases to trimming and J lost 5 bases, with 11 bases between them. CDR1 is ENHRY and CDR2 is SYGVKD in the germline V gene. CDR3 length: 14 amino acids.

Judged by abundance, this clonotype is large. The chain is built from TRBV4-2 and TRBJ2-7; D is perhaps TRBD1 (6 bases). The CDR3 extends over 15 amino acids. Germline CDR1 is LGHNA and CDR2 is YNFKEQ. Trimming shortened V by 0 bases and J by 5 bases, and 14 bases separated the two germline ends. The DNA of the CDR3 is TGTGCCAGCAGCCAAGAGCGGTCAGGGGTACACGAGCAGTACTTC. As protein: CASSQERSGVHEQYF.

The V gene is TRBV9, the J gene TRBJ1-2, with TRBD1 matching over 7 bases. J lost 2 bases, V lost 0 bases, and 1 base had no gene match. The CDR3 length is 14 residues. Looked up from germline, CDR1 is SGDLS and CDR2 is YYNGEE. The CDR3 sequence: CASSVEDRNYGYTF. The CDR3, as DNA: TGTGCCAGCAGCGTAGAGGACAGGAACTATGGCTACACCTTC. Filled out from reference TRBV9 and TRBJ1-2, the complete variable domain reads DSGVTQTPKHLITATGQRVTLRCSPRSGDLSVYWYQQSLDQGLQFLIQYYNGEERAKGNILERFSAQQFPDLHSELNLSSLELGDSALYFCASSVEDRNYGYTFGSGTRLTVV.

This clonotype is categorized as medium-sized. The rearrangement joins TRBV7-9 to TRBJ2-1, with D hard to call. Trimming cost V 1 base and J 1 base, with 5 bases left between them. Germline V CDR1 and CDR2: SEHNR, FQNEAQ (reference sequence). This CDR3 has 14 residues. The CDR3 loop reads CASSLDLSYNEQFF. In nucleotides, the CDR3 is TGTGCCAGCAGCTTAGATCTTTCCTACAATGAGCAGTTCTTC.

The chain links TRBV4-1 to TRBJ2-7, with D perhaps TRBD1 or TRBD2 (5 bases each). This CDR3 contains 15 residues. CDR1 and CDR2 from the germline V gene are MGHRA and YSYEKL. Between the trimmed V and J ends, which lost 3 bases and 5 bases, there was a span of 17 bases. The CDR3 here is CASSHTGTSVDEQYF. The CDR3 DNA follows: TGCGCCAGCAGCCATACCGGGACCTCCGTCGACGAGCAGTACTTC.

Within the sample, this clonotype is large. The chain employs TRBV4-2 and TRBJ2-6; D uncertain. Germline CDR1 reads LGHNA; CDR2 reads YNFKEQ. CDR3 length: 17 amino acids. With 0 bases removed from V and 4 bases from J, the gap between germline ends came to 13 bases. The CDR3 sequence: CASSQDELWAGANVLTF. CDR3 bases: TGTGCCAGCAGCCAAGATGAGCTCTGGGCAGGGGCCAACGTCCTGACTTTC.

By its share, this clonotype is medium-sized. The chain is built from TRBV6-6 and TRBJ1-2, with D uncertain. This CDR3 is 13 amino acids long. The V gene lost 4 bases and the J gene lost 8 bases, with 14 bases spanning the gap. Germline CDR1 reads MNHNY; CDR2 reads SVGAGI (reference sequence). CDR3: CASSSGLEAGYTF. CDR3 DNA sequence: TGTGCCAGCAGTTCGGGCCTCGAAGCAGGCTACACCTTC.

By share of the sample, this clonotype is medium-sized. The gene calls are TRBV3-1 and TRBJ1-1; D gene ambiguous. This CDR3 is built from 15 residues. CDR1 is LGHDT, CDR2 YNNKEL, per germline (reference sequence). With 3 bases removed from V and 0 bases from J, the gap between germline ends came to 11 bases. The CDR3 DNA reads TGTGCCAGCAGCCAGAATTCTCTCATGAACACTGAAGCTTTCTTT. Its protein is CASSQNSLMNTEAFF.

Many counts were recorded for this clonotype. V is TRBV2 and J is TRBJ2-1; the D is unclear. Germline V lookup: CDR1 SNHLY, CDR2 FYNNEI. The CDR3 has 15 residues. V lost 7 bases, J lost 5 bases, and 18 bases lay in between. In nucleotides, the CDR3 is TGTGCCAGCATCATGATGGTCCCAGGCCACAATGAGCAGTTCTTC. It codes for CASIMMVPGHNEQFF.

The table lists this clonotype with many counts. The rearrangement links TRBV20-1 to TRBJ2-7; D is uncertain. Trimming took off 5 bases at V and 4 bases at J, with 12 bases between the two ends. Germline V gene sequence: CDR1 DFQATT, CDR2 SNEGSKA (reference sequence). The CDR3 has 12 residues. CDR3: CSAEGGGYEQYF. In DNA form, the CDR3 reads TGCAGTGCTGAAGGTGGCGGATACGAGCAGTACTTC.

At least ten counts were recorded for this clonotype. The rearrangement joins TRBV28 to TRBJ2-2, with D maybe TRBD1 (5 bases). The V end was cut by 1 base, the J end by 6 bases, with 12 bases between. The germline V gene encodes CDR1 MDHEN and CDR2 SYDVKM. This CDR3 is built from 15 residues. The CDR3 nucleotides read TGTGCCAGCAGTTTATTTAGGTCGACAGCCGGGGAGCTGTTTTTT. This gives the protein CASSLFRSTAGELFF.

V usage is TRBV27 and J usage is TRBJ2-1; 7 positions agree with TRBD2. Per germline, CDR1 MNHEY and CDR2 SMNVEV (reference sequence). V lost 5 bases and J lost 6; bases outside the gene matches: 4. The CDR3 covers 13 residues. The CDR3 region has the DNA TGTGCCAGCAGTATGGGACTATTCAATGAGCAGTTCTTC. It encodes CASSMGLFNEQFF.

The table lists this clonotype with many counts. The chain has TRBV12-3 or TRBV12-4 and TRBJ2-1; 13 positions match TRBD2. The CDR3 length is 16 residues. Germline trimming cut 6 bases from V and 7 bases from J; bases unmatched to any gene: 9. CDR3 in DNA: TGTGCCAGCAGCCAACTAGCGGGAGGGCCCCGGAATGAGCAGTTCTTC. Translating it yields CASSQLAGGPRNEQFF.